This record covers a single TCR beta chain. Its specificity is not known. This entry is derived from a study of cytomegalovirus exposure and HLA in healthy donors. Study outcomes and limitations: The classifier reportedly diagnosed cytomegalovirus status with high specificity and sensitivity. A few CMV-associated chains proved CMV antigen-specific in vitro.

The CDR3 is made up of 16 amino acids. CDR1 is SEHNR, CDR2 FQNEAQ, per germline (reference sequence). Losses at the gene ends were 1 base for V and 2 bases for J; bases not matched to a gene: 7. Some clones are missing from TCRdb's copy, which holds only in-frame ones; the method was immunoSEQ multiplex PCR. The table shows 78,000 or so clones, with 90% to 97% occurring only once. The sequencing input was PBMCs. The rearrangement joins TRBV7-9 to TRBJ1-2; 7 bases match TRBD1. This clonotype was obtained from a man between 18 and 29 years old in good health and CMV-seropositive. The CDR3 bases are TGTGCCAGCAGCTTAGGACAGACAGGGCCCAACTATGGCTACACCTTC. As protein: CASSLGQTGPNYGYTF. The entire variable domain, with the rest obtained from reference TRBV7-9 and TRBJ1-2, is as follows: DTGVSQNPRHKITKRGQNVTFRCDPISEHNRLYWYRQTLGQGPEFLTYFQNEAQLEKSRLLSDRFSAERPKGSFSTLEIQRTEQGDSAMYLCASSLGQTGPNYGYTFGSGTRLTVV.